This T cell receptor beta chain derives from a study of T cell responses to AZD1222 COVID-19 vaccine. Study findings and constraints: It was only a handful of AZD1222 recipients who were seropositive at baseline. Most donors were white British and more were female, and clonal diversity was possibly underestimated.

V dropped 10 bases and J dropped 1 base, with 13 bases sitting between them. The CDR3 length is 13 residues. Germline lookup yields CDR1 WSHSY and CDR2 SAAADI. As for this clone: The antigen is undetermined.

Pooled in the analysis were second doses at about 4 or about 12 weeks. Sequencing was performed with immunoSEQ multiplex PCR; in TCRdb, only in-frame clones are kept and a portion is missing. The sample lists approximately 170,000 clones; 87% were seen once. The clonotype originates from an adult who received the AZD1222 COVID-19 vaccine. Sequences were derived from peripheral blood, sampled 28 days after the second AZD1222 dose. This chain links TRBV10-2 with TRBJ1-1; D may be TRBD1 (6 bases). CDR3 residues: CATYDRRNTEAFF. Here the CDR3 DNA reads TGCGCCACCTATGACAGGAGGAACACTGAAGCTTTCTTT.